This T cell receptor beta chain originates from a study of T cell changes during pregnancy in multiple sclerosis. This CDR3 has 16 residues. Germline V lookup: CDR1 SGHAT, CDR2 FQNNGV. J lost 3 bases, V lost 2 bases, and 3 bases had no gene match. This table comes from immunoSEQ multiplex PCR, and its TCRdb copy is limited to in-frame clones, with some not included. The data show under 85,000 clones, 90% seen once. The input for sequencing was peripheral blood, taken in the third trimester of pregnancy. The clonotype comes from a female donor with multiple sclerosis, enrolled in a pregnancy study. The chain joins TRBV11-2 to TRBJ2-6; 8 nucleotides agree with TRBD1. The CDR3, as DNA: TGTGCCAGCAGCTTACAGGGGGCTTTTGGGGCCAACGTCCTGACTTTC. It encodes CASSLQGAFGANVLTF.